This T cell receptor beta chain came from a study of blood T cell repertoires in COVID-19. Whole-study context: Researchers got acute and convalescent COVID-19 samples from the United States, Italy and Spain. The cDNA or gDNA used as material had been derived from T cells, B-cell-depleted T cells, or PBMCs.

Methods used by the authors: Using reference gene primer amplification, nucleated cell counts were estimated. Assay: immunoSEQ multiplex PCR; the TCRdb copy retains only in-frame clones and omits some. That table supplies the V and J calls and clone size; D and trimming were determined from the DNA. Among 180,000 or so clones listed, roughly 87% were seen once. The CDR3 consists of 18 residues. J is TRBJ2-1 and V is TRBV21-1; TRBD2, the table's D call, lacks a check against the DNA. TRBV21-1 is a recognized pseudogene. The source is a woman aged 70-85 years with acute or convalescent COVID-19. Sample: peripheral blood. Written as DNA, the CDR3 is TGTGCCAGCAGCAAACCTAGATATTGGACTAGCGGGAGCAATGAGCAGTTCTTC. Residues: CASSKPRYWTSGSNEQFF.